This T cell receptor (beta chain) was found in a study of Graves' ophthalmopathy and Graves' hyperthyroidism. Scientists amplified the TCR beta CDR3 regions from RNA transcripts. HTBI primers primed a first-round RT-PCR, and a second-round multiplex PCR followed. MiXCR was run by TCRdb on the multiplex PCR reads, yielding one entry per CDR3 protein. The table lists 400,000 to 500,000 distinct CDR3 sequences, over 20% of them singletons. Excluded: other autoimmune disease, uncontrolled infection, pregnancy or lactation. The germline CDR1 and CDR2 sequences are MRHNA and SNTAGT. Trimming took off 6 bases at V and 0 bases at J, with 8 bases between the two ends. CDR3 length: 14 amino acids. This clonotype has a count of ten or more.

The material sequenced was peripheral blood. This TCR derives from a woman aged 18 to 35 with stable Graves' hyperthyroidism. The chain couples TRBV6-4 to TRBJ2-2, with D maybe TRBD2 (6 bases). CDR3 in DNA: TGTGCCAGCAGCGGGGGAGCGAACACCGGGGAGCTGTTTTTT. Its protein product is CASSGGANTGELFF.